This T cell receptor (beta chain) comes out of a study of blood T cell repertoires in COVID-19. Looking at the study overall: Specimens from acute and convalescent COVID-19 originated in the United States, Italy and Spain. PBMCs, B-cell-depleted T cells, or T cells provided the cDNA or gDNA that made up the material.

Authors' data handling: Reference gene primers were amplified, and this amplification served to estimate nucleated cell counts. Data came from immunoSEQ multiplex PCR; TCRdb stores just in-frame clones and leaves some out. That table is the source of V, J and clone size, and D and trimming were worked out from the DNA. The profile covers tens of thousands of clones, with approximately 86% appearing a single time and 9.5% to 15% taken by the ten largest. This CDR3 is 12 amino acids long. The V end was cut by 5 bases, the J end by 5 bases, with 9 bases between. CDR1 PRHDT and CDR2 FYEKMQ come from the germline V gene (reference sequence).

The material sequenced was peripheral blood. The J gene is TRBJ1-1, the V gene TRBV13; D not resolved. The source is a human donor in a cohort sampled during active COVID-19. CDR3 sequence reads: CASSEGWTEAFF. In nucleotides, the CDR3 is TGTGCCAGCAGCGAGGGTTGGACTGAAGCTTTCTTT.